This T cell receptor (beta chain) was obtained from a study of beta chain features in type 1 diabetes. Study results and limitations: In these data, an HLA type influence on TCRB rearrangement remained unresolved.

This clone showed up just a few times. The antigen remains unidentified. The sequenced template was cDNA made from the entire isolated RNA. Data came from immunoSEQ multiplex PCR; TCRdb stores just in-frame clones and leaves some out. The sample lists hundreds of thousands of clones; about 12% were seen once. Based on CD45RO/CCR7/CD25/CD127/CD95/CD27, CD4+ regulatory, stem cell-like memory, naive and central memory cells were sorted. The germline V gene encodes CDR1 MDHEN and CDR2 SYDVKM. With 5 bases removed from V and 5 bases from J, the gap between germline ends came to 3 bases. This CDR3 contains 10 residues.

This sequence joins TRBV28 and TRBJ2-5; D gene unclear. The receptor was isolated from a man younger than 30 in good health. Sequencing was carried out using naive CD4+ T cells from blood. CDR3 coding DNA: TGTGCCAGCAGTCGTGAGACCCAGTACTTC. This translates into CASSRETQYF.